The clone carrying this T cell receptor beta chain was seen once. This record belongs to a study of blood T cell repertoires in COVID-19. Here immunoSEQ multiplex PCR was the method, and the copy in TCRdb shows in-frame clones only, minus some. The sample shows some 180,000 clones, around 90% of them seen only once. The sequenced sample consisted of peripheral blood. The TCR sequence derives from a man aged 55 to 70 with active or convalescent COVID-19.

The CDR3 DNA sequence: TGCGCCAGCAGCTTGAATCCAGGCCAATACAATGAGCAGTTCTTC. Protein product: CASSLNPGQYNEQFF. The V gene is TRBV5-1, the J gene TRBJ2-1; no definite D call. Trimming pared 1 base from V and 4 bases from J, leaving 12 bases between. From germline, CDR1 is SGHRS and CDR2 YFSETQ. The CDR3 runs 15 residues.